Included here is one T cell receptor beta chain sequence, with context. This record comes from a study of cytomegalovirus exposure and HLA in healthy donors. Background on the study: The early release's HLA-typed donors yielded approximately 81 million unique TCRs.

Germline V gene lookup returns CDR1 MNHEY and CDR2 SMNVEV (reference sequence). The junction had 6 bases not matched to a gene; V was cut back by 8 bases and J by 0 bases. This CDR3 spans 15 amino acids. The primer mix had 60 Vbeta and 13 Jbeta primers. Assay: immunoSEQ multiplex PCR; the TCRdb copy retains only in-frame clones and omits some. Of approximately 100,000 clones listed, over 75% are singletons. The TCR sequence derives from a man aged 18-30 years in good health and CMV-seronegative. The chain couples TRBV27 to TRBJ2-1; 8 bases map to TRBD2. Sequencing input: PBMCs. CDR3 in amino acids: CASPGGDRSYNEQFF. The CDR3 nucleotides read TGTGCCAGCCCGGGGGGGGACCGCTCCTACAATGAGCAGTTCTTC.